Presented here are 8 T cell receptor beta chains from one specimen sequenced in a study of cytomegalovirus exposure and HLA in healthy donors. Amplification used 60 Vbeta primers and 13 Jbeta primers. Here immunoSEQ multiplex PCR was the method, and the copy in TCRdb shows in-frame clones only, minus some. Of around 200,000 clones listed, 75% to 90% are singletons. The sequenced sample consisted of PBMCs. These TCRs come from a woman aged 25-40 years in good health and CMV-seronegative.

A word on this clone: It is unclear where the CDR3 begins or ends on the DNA, so no DNA is shown, and the CDR3 is as TCRdb lists it. The chain recombines TRBV28 with TRBJ1-1. Germline V gene lookup returns CDR1 MDHEN and CDR2 SYDVKM. The CDR3 spans 14 residues, counting both ends. The CDR3 protein is CASSLERENTEAFF.

This sequence joins TRBV6-1 and TRBJ2-7, with 9 bases aligning to TRBD1. The CDR3 extends over 16 amino acids. CDR1 and CDR2 from the germline V gene are MNHNS and SASEGT. V trimming: 2 bases; J trimming: 7 bases; junction bases outside the gene matches: 12. CDR3 in DNA: TGTGCCAGCAGTGAAAGGTGGGACAGGGTATTGAGAGAGCAGTACTTC. Translation gives CASSERWDRVLREQYF.

The chain has TRBV7-9 and TRBJ2-7; D is perhaps TRBD1 (5 bases). Germline lookup yields CDR1 SEHNR and CDR2 FQNEAQ (reference sequence). V lost 0 bases and J 6 bases, leaving 15 bases between the germline ends. The length of the CDR3 is 15 residues. This CDR3 reads CASSLAVDSKLEQYF. The CDR3 DNA is TGTGCCAGCAGCTTAGCCGTCGACAGTAAACTCGAGCAGTACTTC.

The rearrangement uses TRBV27 and TRBJ2-1; D gene ambiguous. V lost 2 bases and J 5 bases, leaving 16 bases between the germline ends. Looked up from germline, CDR1 is MNHEY and CDR2 is SMNVEV (reference sequence). The length of the CDR3 is 16 residues. CDR3 sequence: CASSLRRPLSHNEQFF. Written as DNA, the CDR3 is TGTGCCAGCAGTTTAAGGCGGCCCCTGAGCCACAATGAGCAGTTCTTC.

This chain joins TRBV29-1 and TRBJ1-1, with unresolved D. Germline V gene lookup returns CDR1 SQVTM and CDR2 ANQGSEA. V was trimmed by 4 bases and J by 11 bases, leaving 17 bases between them. There are 12 residues in the CDR3. For the CDR3, the DNA is TGCAGCGTTGGGGAGATCATGCAGACGGCTTTCTTT. As protein: CSVGEIMQTAFF.

The CDR3 sequence: CASSHEWNTEAFF. The CDR3, as DNA: TGTGCCAGCAGCCACGAGTGGAACACTGAAGCTTTCTTT. The chain employs TRBV5-4 and TRBJ1-1; D is undetermined. The CDR3 is made up of 13 amino acids. V lost 4 bases and J 1 base, leaving 8 bases between the germline ends. Germline assignment: CDR1 SGHNT and CDR2 YYREEE (reference sequence).

V usage is TRBV29-1 and J usage is TRBJ2-5; 7 bases line up with TRBD1. This CDR3 has 14 amino acids. V lost 7 bases and J lost 2; bases outside the gene matches: 10. Germline V gene data show CDR1 as SQVTM and CDR2 as ANQGSEA. The CDR3 coding sequence is TGCAGCGCTTCCGGGACAGCTAAACAAGAGACCCAGTACTTC. This codes for CSASGTAKQETQYF.

V gene TRBV30 combines with J gene TRBJ1-1, with D maybe TRBD1 (5 bases). The germline gives CDR1 GTSNPN, CDR2 SVGIG (reference sequence). The CDR3 is 12 amino acids. V was cut by 5 bases and J by 10 bases, with 17 bases left in between. CDR3 in amino acids: CAWGGVEVAAFF. DNA for the CDR3: TGTGCCTGGGGGGGGGTTGAGGTCGCAGCTTTCTTT.